This T cell receptor (beta chain) was profiled in a study of blood T cell repertoires in COVID-19. The table came from immunoSEQ multiplex PCR; TCRdb's copy has only in-frame clones and leaves some out. The table records approximately 130,000 clones, approximately 87% of them present only once. In germline, CDR1 is LNHDA, CDR2 SQIVND (reference sequence). Trimming removed 5 bases at V and 5 bases at J, with 12 bases between. The CDR3 consists of 13 residues. The source material was peripheral blood. The V gene is TRBV19, the J gene TRBJ2-5, with D maybe TRBD1 (5 bases). This clonotype originated in a man aged 60 to 69 with acute or convalescent COVID-19. The DNA of the CDR3 is TGTGCCAGTAGTCTCGACAGTTTCGAGACCCAGTACTTC. Residues: CASSLDSFETQYF.